The rows below give T cell receptor beta chains drawn from one sample of a study of T-cell memory formation after mild COVID-19. TCRdb called the 5' RACE reads again in MiXCR, with one record for every CDR3 protein. This sample has 200,000 to 250,000 distinct CDR3 sequences, with approximately 16% found just once. The sequenced sample was PBMCs or a T cell subset sorted from them (not recorded which). These receptors all come from a man in his late teens or twenties who had mild COVID-19 (a few samples of this study predate the infection). Cell type and time point are not known. CDR3s include the opening cysteine and the closing phenylalanine or tryptophan. The order of the fields is D gene, V gene, clone size, J gene, CDR3 DNA, CDR3 protein. A D gene is named only where the DNA matches it firmly. Part of the rows lack a size; the others show once, few, many or a class for expanded clones.

d_gene: NA; v_gene: TRBV5-1; abundance: NA; j_gene: TRBJ1-1; CDR3nt: TGCGCCAGCACCCTGGGGGGGCCCGACACTGAAGCTTTCTTT; CDR3aa: CASTLGGPDTEAFF
d_gene: NA; v_gene: TRBV7-9; abundance: many; j_gene: TRBJ1-6; CDR3nt: TGTGCCAGCAGCCTCGGACCAAATAATTCACCCCTCCACTTT; CDR3aa: CASSLGPNNSPLHF
d_gene: NA; v_gene: TRBV5-1; abundance: many; j_gene: TRBJ2-5; CDR3nt: TGCGCCAGCAGCTTGGAAGCGGCCTCGGGGACCCAGTACTTC; CDR3aa: CASSLEAASGTQYF
d_gene: TRBD1; v_gene: TRBV6-5; abundance: NA; j_gene: TRBJ1-2; CDR3nt: TGTGCCAGCAGGCTGGACAGGAGACATGGCTACACCTTC; CDR3aa: CASRLDRRHGYTF
d_gene: TRBD1; v_gene: TRBV7-2; abundance: few; j_gene: TRBJ2-5; CDR3nt: TGTGCCAGCAGCGCAAGGCAGGGGGAAGAGACCCAGTACTTC; CDR3aa: CASSARQGEETQYF
d_gene: NA; v_gene: TRBV14; abundance: NA; j_gene: TRBJ1-2; CDR3nt: TGTGCCAGCAGCCAAGTGGGGGCGGCTGGCTACACCTTC; CDR3aa: CASSQVGAAGYTF
d_gene: TRBD1; v_gene: TRBV5-1; abundance: many; j_gene: TRBJ2-1; CDR3nt: TGCGCCAGCAGCCCCGGAGGACAGGGTAGCGATGAGCAGTTCTTC; CDR3aa: CASSPGGQGSDEQFF
d_gene: TRBD1; v_gene: TRBV6-1; abundance: NA; j_gene: TRBJ2-4; CDR3nt: TGTGCCAGCAGCGTCCGGGACAGGGTTGACATTCAGTACTTC; CDR3aa: CASSVRDRVDIQYF
d_gene: TRBD2; v_gene: TRBV25-1; abundance: many; j_gene: TRBJ2-5; CDR3nt: TGTGCCAGCAGTCACCCTGGGGGACTAGGCACCGTCCTCAAAGAGACCCAGTACTTC; CDR3aa: CASSHPGGLGTVLKETQYF
d_gene: NA; v_gene: TRBV7-8; abundance: once; j_gene: TRBJ2-5; CDR3nt: TGTGCCAGCAGCTTAGGGACAACAGAGACCCAGTACTTC; CDR3aa: CASSLGTTETQYF
d_gene: NA; v_gene: TRBV20-1; abundance: NA; j_gene: TRBJ1-1; CDR3nt: TGCAGTGCTAGGGGACCTGGACATAACGCTTTCTTT; CDR3aa: CSARGPGHNAFF
d_gene: NA; v_gene: TRBV6-7; abundance: NA; j_gene: TRBJ2-5; CDR3nt: TGTGCCAGCGGGGGCCTCGTTTCTGAGACCCAGTACTTC; CDR3aa: CASGGLVSETQYF
d_gene: TRBD1; v_gene: TRBV7-2; abundance: few; j_gene: TRBJ1-2; CDR3nt: TGTGCCAGCAGCTCCCCACTCGGGGGACAGAACTATGGCTACACCTTC; CDR3aa: CASSSPLGGQNYGYTF
d_gene: TRBD1; v_gene: TRBV4-1; abundance: many; j_gene: TRBJ2-3; CDR3nt: TGCGCCAGCAGCCGTCCCGGGACAGTTTCAGATACGCAGTATTTT; CDR3aa: CASSRPGTVSDTQYF
d_gene: TRBD2; v_gene: TRBV12-3/TRBV12-4; abundance: few; j_gene: TRBJ2-5; CDR3nt: TGTGCCAGCAGTTCTTCTAGCGGAAACCAAGAGACCCAGTACTTC; CDR3aa: CASSSSSGNQETQYF
d_gene: NA; v_gene: TRBV27; abundance: few; j_gene: TRBJ1-4; CDR3nt: TGTGCCAGCAAGTTGGGACACCATAATGAAAAACTGTTTTTT; CDR3aa: CASKLGHHNEKLFF